The TCR beta chain under discussion was sequenced for a study of blood T cell repertoires in COVID-19 (dated by TCRdb to 2018 to 2020). In the study overall: Collaborator samples came from the United States, Italy and Spain and covered acute and convalescent phases of COVID-19. The prospective study material was composed of cDNA or gDNA derived from T cells, B-cell-depleted T cells, or PBMCs. Subjects who had been exposed to COVID-19, were actively infected with it, or had recovered from it provided the deeply sampled blood TCRbeta repertoires that made up the dataset. The repertoires were released in a freely available public database intended as a resource for research on the immune response to SARS-CoV-2. The samples were drawn from the first 160 participants of the ongoing ImmuneRACE study and from over a thousand subjects provided by 6 global collaborators. A de-identified subject ID, COVID-19 status, age in years and sex were almost always included in the sample metadata. Where available, HLA class I and class II types were obtained from metadata supplied by the sample provider rather than from assay-based typing.

As for this clone: Its antigen remains unidentified. Base quality data are lacking; no much larger clone is found one base away.

CDR1 and CDR2 (MNHEY, SVGAGI) derive from the germline V gene. Taken from cysteine to phenylalanine, the CDR3 has 15 residues. This entry keeps only the CDR3 DNA: 45 bases, framed from base 1. The V and J ends are trimmed by 0 bases and 2 bases, leaving 7 bases between them. TCRbeta CDR3 regions were amplified from genomic DNA using the immunoSEQ Assay, a bias-controlled multiplex PCR. On the authors' methods: The number of nucleated cells in each sample was estimated by amplification of reference gene primers within the assay. To quantify the absolute abundance of each unique TCRbeta CDR3 rearrangement, sequence reads were collapsed and filtered. For each sample, productive Simpson clonality was calculated by taking the square root of Simpson's diversity index across productive rearrangements. The source is immuneACCESS, and TCRdb retained only in-frame sequences with V and J called. Part of the clones is not carried over; for the studies checked, unresolved V genes explain less than half of this, and the remainder is unexplained. The V and J calls and the clone size are those of that table, but D and trimming were determined from the DNA. The sample profile shows fewer than 350,000 clones; 75% to 90% of them were found once. Roughly 5.3% of the sample is held by the ten biggest clonotypes.

Participants in the prospective study were enrolled through a virtual design, were aged about 18 to 100 years, and lived in under 25 United States geographic areas. Cohort assignment in the prospective study relied on participant-reported clinical history from a screening survey and a study questionnaire. ImmuneRACE Cohort 3 recovered participants were defined by two consecutive negative NP/OP PCR tests, healthcare professional clearance, or symptom resolution. In the prospective study, mobile phlebotomists collected whole blood, serum and a nasopharyngeal or oropharyngeal swab from each participant. Prospective study participants could optionally give additional blood draws and questionnaires over an approximately two-month period. Before DNA extraction, blood samples from the prospective study were shipped at room temperature or frozen. The study at large found these results: Clinical and demographic metadata were provided uncurated, with the amount varying by source and participant.

Sequencing was carried out using PBMCs or T cells enriched from blood (not recorded which). The rearrangement joined TRBV6-5 to TRBJ1-4; perhaps TRBD1 is the D gene, with 5 bases matching. This clonotype was sampled from a man aged 55 to 70 who had recovered from COVID-19. The nucleotide sequence is given as TGTGCCAGCAGTTACTCAGGACATACTAATGAAAAACTGTTTTTT. This codes for CASSYSGHTNEKLFF.